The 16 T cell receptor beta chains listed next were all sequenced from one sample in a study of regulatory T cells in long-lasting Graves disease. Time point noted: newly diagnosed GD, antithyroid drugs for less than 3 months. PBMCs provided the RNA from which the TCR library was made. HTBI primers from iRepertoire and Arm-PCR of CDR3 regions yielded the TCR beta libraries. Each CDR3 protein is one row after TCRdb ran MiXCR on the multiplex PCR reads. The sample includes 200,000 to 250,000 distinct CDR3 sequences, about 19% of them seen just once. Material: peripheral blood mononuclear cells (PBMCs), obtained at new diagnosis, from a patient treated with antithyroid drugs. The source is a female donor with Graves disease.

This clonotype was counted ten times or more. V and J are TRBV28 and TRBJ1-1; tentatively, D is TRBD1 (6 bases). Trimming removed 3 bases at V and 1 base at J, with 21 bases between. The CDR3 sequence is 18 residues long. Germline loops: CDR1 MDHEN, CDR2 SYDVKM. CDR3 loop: CASSLGSPLDRKNTEAFF. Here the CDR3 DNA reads TGTGCCAGCAGTTTGGGCTCACCTTTGGACAGAAAGAACACTGAAGCTTTCTTT.

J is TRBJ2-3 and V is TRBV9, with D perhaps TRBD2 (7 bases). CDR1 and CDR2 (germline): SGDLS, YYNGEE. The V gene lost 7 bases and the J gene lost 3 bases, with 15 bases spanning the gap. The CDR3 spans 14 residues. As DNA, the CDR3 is TGTGCCAGCGAGGGGGAGGGAGAGACAGATACGCAGTATTTT. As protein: CASEGEGETDTQYF. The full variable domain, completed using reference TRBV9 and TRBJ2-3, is DSGVTQTPKHLITATGQRVTLRCSPRSGDLSVYWYQQSLDQGLQFLIQYYNGEERAKGNILERFSAQQFPDLHSELNLSSLELGDSALYFCASEGEGETDTQYFGPGTRLTVL.

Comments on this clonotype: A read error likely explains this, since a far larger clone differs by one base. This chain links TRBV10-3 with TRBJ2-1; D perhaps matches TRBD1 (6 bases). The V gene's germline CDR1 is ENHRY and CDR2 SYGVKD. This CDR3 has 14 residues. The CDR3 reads CAISGGPTGETRYF. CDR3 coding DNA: TGTGCCATCAGTGGGGGGCCCACCGGGGAGACCCGGTACTTC.

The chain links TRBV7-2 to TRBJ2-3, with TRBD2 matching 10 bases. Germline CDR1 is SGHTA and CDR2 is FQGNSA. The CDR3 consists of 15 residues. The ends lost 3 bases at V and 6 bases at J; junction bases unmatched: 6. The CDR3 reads CASSLSSGRRDTQYF. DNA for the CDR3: TGTGCCAGCAGCTTGTCTAGCGGGAGACGTGATACGCAGTATTTT.

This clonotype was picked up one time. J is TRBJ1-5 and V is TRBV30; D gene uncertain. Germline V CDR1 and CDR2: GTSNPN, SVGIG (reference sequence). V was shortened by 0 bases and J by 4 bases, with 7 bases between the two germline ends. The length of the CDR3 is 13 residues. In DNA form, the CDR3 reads TGTGCCTGGAGTGTTATAGGGAATCAGCCCCAGCATTTT. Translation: CAWSVIGNQPQHF.

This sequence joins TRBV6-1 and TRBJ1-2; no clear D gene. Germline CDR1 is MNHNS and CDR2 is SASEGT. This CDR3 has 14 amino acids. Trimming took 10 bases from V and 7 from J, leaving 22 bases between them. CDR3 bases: TGTGCCACCAGGATTTTCGGCAGCGCTGGTGGCTACACCTTC. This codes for CATRIFGSAGGYTF.

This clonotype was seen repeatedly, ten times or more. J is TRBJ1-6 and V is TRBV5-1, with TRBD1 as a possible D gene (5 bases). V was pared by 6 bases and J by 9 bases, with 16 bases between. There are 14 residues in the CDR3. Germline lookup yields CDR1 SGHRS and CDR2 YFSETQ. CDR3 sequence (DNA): TGCGCCAGCACAACCGGGACCGATGTTTCACCCCTCCACTTT. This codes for CASTTGTDVSPLHF. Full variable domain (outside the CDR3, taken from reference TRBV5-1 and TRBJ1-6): KAGVTQTPRYLIKTRGQQVTLSCSPISGHRSVSWYQQTPGQGLQFLFEYFSETQRNKGNFPGRFSGRQFSNSRSEMNVSTLELGDSALYLCASTTGTDVSPLHFGNGTRLTVT.

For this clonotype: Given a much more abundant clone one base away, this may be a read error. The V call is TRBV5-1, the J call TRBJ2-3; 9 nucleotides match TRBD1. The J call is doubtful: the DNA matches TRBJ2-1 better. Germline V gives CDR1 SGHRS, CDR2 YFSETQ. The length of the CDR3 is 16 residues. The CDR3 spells CASSLGPGQGYYEQFF. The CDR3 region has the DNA TGCGCCAGCAGCTTGGGGCCGGGACAGGGATACTACGAGCAGTTCTTC.

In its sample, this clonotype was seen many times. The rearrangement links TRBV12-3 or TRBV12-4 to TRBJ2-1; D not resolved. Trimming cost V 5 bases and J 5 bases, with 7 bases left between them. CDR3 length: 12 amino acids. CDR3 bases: TGTGCCAGCAGTCCCAAGAACAATGAGCAGTTCTTC. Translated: CASSPKNNEQFF.

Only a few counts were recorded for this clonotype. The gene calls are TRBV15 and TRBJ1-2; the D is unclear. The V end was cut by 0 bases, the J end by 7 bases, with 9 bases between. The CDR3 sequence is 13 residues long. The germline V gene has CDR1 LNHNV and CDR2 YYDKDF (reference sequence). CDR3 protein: CATSRDFLGGYTF. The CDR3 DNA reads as TGTGCCACCAGCAGAGATTTTTTGGGTGGCTACACCTTC.

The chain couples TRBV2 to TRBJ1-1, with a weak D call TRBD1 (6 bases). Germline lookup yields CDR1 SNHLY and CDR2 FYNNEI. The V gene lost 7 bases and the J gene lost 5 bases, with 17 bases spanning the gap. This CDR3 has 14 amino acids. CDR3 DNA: TGTGCCAGCAAGGACAGCCCCACGAAGACTGAAGCTTTCTTT. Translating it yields CASKDSPTKTEAFF.

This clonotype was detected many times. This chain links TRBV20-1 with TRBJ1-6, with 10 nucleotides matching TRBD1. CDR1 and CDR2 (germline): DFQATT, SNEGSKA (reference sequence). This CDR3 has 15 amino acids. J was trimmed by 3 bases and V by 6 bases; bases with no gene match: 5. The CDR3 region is CSADGTGVYNSPLHF. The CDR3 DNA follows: TGCAGTGCCGATGGGACAGGGGTCTATAATTCACCCCTCCACTTT.

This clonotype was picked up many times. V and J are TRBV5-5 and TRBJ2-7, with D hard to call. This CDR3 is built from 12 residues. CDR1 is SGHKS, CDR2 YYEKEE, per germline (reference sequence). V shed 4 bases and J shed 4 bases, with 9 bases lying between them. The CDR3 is CASSKIGYEQYF. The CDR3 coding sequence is TGTGCCAGCAGCAAGATAGGGTACGAGCAGTACTTC. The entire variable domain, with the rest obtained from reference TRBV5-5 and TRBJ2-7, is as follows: DAGVTQSPTHLIKTRGQQVTLRCSPISGHKSVSWYQQVLGQGPQFIFQYYEKEERGRGNFPDRFSARQFPNYSSELNVNALLLGDSALYLCASSKIGYEQYFGPGTRLTVT.

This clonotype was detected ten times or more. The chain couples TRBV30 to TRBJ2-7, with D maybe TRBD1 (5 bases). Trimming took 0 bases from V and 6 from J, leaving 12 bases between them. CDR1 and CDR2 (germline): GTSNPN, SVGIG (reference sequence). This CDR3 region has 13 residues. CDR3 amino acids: CAWSVGLVGEQYF. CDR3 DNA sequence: TGTGCCTGGAGTGTGGGGCTAGTAGGCGAGCAGTACTTC.

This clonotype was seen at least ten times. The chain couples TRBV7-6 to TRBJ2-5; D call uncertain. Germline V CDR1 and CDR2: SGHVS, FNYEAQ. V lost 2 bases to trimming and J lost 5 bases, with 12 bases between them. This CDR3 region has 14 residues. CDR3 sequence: CASSLSPNPETQYF. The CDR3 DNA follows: TGTGCCAGCAGCTTATCCCCCAATCCGGAGACCCAGTACTTC. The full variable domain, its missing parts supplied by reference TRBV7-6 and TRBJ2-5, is GAGVSQSPRYKVTKRGQDVALRCDPISGHVSLYWYRQALGQGPEFLTYFNYEAQQDKSGLPNDRFSAERPEGSISTLTIQRTEQRDSAMYRCASSLSPNPETQYFGPGTRLLVL.

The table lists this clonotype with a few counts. CDR3 in amino acids: CASSRQRGIQETQYF. The CDR3 DNA is TGTGCCAGCAGCAGACAAAGGGGAATACAAGAGACCCAGTACTTC. The chain recombines TRBV4-2 with TRBJ2-5; perhaps TRBD1 as D (5 bases). Germline V lookup: CDR1 LGHNA, CDR2 YNFKEQ. The length of the CDR3 is 15 residues. The germline V and J ends were trimmed by 5 bases and 2 bases, with 15 bases remaining between them.